This entry lists 14 T cell receptor beta chains sequenced from one sample in a study of Graves' ophthalmopathy and Graves' hyperthyroidism (dated by TCRdb to the late 2010s). Data came from an Illumina HiSeq 2000. TCR beta CDR3 regions were amplified from RNA transcripts for repertoire sequencing. A first-round RT-PCR used HTBI primers with the Qiagen OneStep RT-PCR kit, followed by a second-round multiplex PCR, size selection and purification. TCRdb itself trimmed the public reads at Q25 with fastp, ran MiXCR and retained productive beta chains. A single entry per CDR3 protein holds the most common genes and DNA from its merged rows. For this sample there are 300,000 to 500,000 distinct CDR3 sequences; about 16% appear just once. Clones ranked in the top ten supply approximately 7% of the sample. Material: peripheral blood. These TCRs come from a woman aged 18-30 years with stable Graves' hyperthyroidism. Donor details come from another sample of the same person, matched by shared clones.

The J gene is TRBJ2-3, the V gene TRBV19, with 7 nucleotides matching TRBD1. Germline V gene lookup returns CDR1 LNHDA and CDR2 SQIVND (reference sequence). The CDR3 runs to 15 residues. Trimming removed 2 bases from V and 3 bases from J; junction bases left unmatched: 5. The CDR3 loop reads CASSIMSRGTDTQYF. For the CDR3, the DNA is TGTGCCAGTAGTATAATGTCCAGGGGGACAGATACGCAGTATTTT.

This clonotype was seen at least ten times. The chain combines TRBV7-3 with TRBJ1-3; 9 nucleotides align to TRBD1. The germline V gene has CDR1 SGHTA and CDR2 FQGTGA. V gave up 3 bases and J gave up 4 bases; unmatched junction bases: 4. The CDR3 spans 15 residues. CDR3 loop: CASSFGTGWGNTIYF. DNA of the CDR3: TGTGCCAGCAGCTTCGGGACAGGGTGGGGAAACACCATATATTTT.

V and J are TRBV4-1 and TRBJ1-1, with 7 bases fitting TRBD1. V lost 4 bases, J lost 0 bases, and 8 bases stayed unmatched. Looked up from germline, CDR1 is MGHRA and CDR2 is YSYEKL. The CDR3 contains 16 residues. The CDR3 here is CASSPRGGGLNTEAFF. DNA for the CDR3: TGCGCCAGCAGCCCCCGTGGAGGGGGCTTGAACACTGAAGCTTTCTTT.

This clonotype has only a few counts. V usage is TRBV2 and J usage is TRBJ2-2; weak D call: TRBD2 (5 bases). This CDR3 has 14 residues. Trimming took off 5 bases at V and 3 bases at J, with 10 bases between the two ends. CDR1 SNHLY and CDR2 FYNNEI come from the germline V gene. CDR3 protein: CASSRVRDTGELFF. The CDR3 DNA reads TGTGCCAGCAGTAGGGTGAGGGACACCGGGGAGCTGTTTTTT.

This clonotype occurred many times. The CDR3 sequence is CASSLAGNSYEQYF. The CDR3 DNA is TGCGCCAGCAGCTTGGCTGGCAACTCCTACGAGCAGTACTTC. The rearrangement links TRBV5-1 to TRBJ2-7; D gene unclear. The CDR3 totals 14 residues. V was cut by 0 bases and J by 0 bases, with 7 bases left in between. CDR1 and CDR2 from the germline V gene are SGHRS and YFSETQ.

This clonotype has only a few counts. J is TRBJ2-3 and V is TRBV12-5, with 8 bases aligning to TRBD1. The trim removed 7 bases at V and 6 bases at J, leaving 6 bases unmatched. The CDR3 loop spans 13 amino acids. Germline assignment: CDR1 LGHNT and CDR2 FRNRAP. Here the CDR3 reads CASAADRADTQYF. DNA of the CDR3: TGTGCTAGTGCCGCGGACAGGGCGGATACGCAGTATTTT.

Only a few counts were recorded for this clonotype. The J gene is TRBJ2-3, the V gene TRBV12-3 or TRBV12-4; D remains unclear. The CDR3 is made up of 15 amino acids. The V end lost 3 bases, the J end lost 4 bases, and 14 bases lay between the germline ends. CDR3: CASSFYVQWADTQYF. The CDR3 DNA reads as TGTGCCAGCAGTTTTTACGTCCAGTGGGCAGATACGCAGTATTTT.

The chain carries TRBV10-3 and TRBJ2-7, with 10 bases aligning to TRBD1. The V and J ends lost 2 bases and 3 bases, in that order; junction bases with no gene match: 10. The CDR3 has 17 residues. Germline V gives CDR1 ENHRY, CDR2 SYGVKD. CDR3 sequence: CAISEEGQGVTGYEQYF. For the CDR3, the DNA is TGTGCCATCAGTGAGGAAGGACAGGGGGTTACGGGCTACGAGCAGTACTTC.

This clonotype was counted many times. The chain has TRBV6-2 or TRBV6-3 and TRBJ2-7, with D perhaps assigned TRBD1 or TRBD2 (5 bases each). Looked up from germline, CDR1 is MNHEY and CDR2 is SVGEGT. There are 16 residues in the CDR3. Trimming cost V 5 bases and J 5 bases, with 22 bases left between them. CDR3 coding DNA: TGTGCCAGCAGTAGACTAAGGTTGTCGGGGCCCGACGAGCAGTACTTC. Protein sequence: CASSRLRLSGPDEQYF.

This clonotype was counted ten times or more. The chain employs TRBV24-1 and TRBJ1-1, with 7 positions matching TRBD1. The CDR3 length is 15 residues. V gave up 4 bases and J gave up 3 bases; unmatched junction bases: 7. CDR1 and CDR2 (germline): KGHDR, SFDVKD. The CDR3 DNA follows: TGTGCCACCAGTGACGCAAATCAGGGGGACACTGAAGCTTTCTTT. Translating gives CATSDANQGDTEAFF.

This clonotype was counted at least ten times. In nucleotides, the CDR3 is TGTGCCAGCACAGACAGTGAAGCTTTCTTT. Protein sequence: CASTDSEAFF. The chain joins TRBV2 to TRBJ1-1; tentative D call: TRBD1 (5 bases). This CDR3 contains 10 residues. Trimming stripped 7 bases from V and 7 bases from J, with 7 bases between. Germline CDR1 reads SNHLY; CDR2 reads FYNNEI.

In its sample, this clonotype was seen many times. The chain combines TRBV6-5 with TRBJ1-2; D may be TRBD1 (6 bases). CDR3 size: 13 residues. The V end was cut by 2 bases, the J end by 6 bases, with 10 bases between. Germline V lookup: CDR1 MNHEY, CDR2 SVGAGI. CDR3 residues: CASSYGGADGYTF. For the CDR3, the DNA is TGTGCCAGCAGTTACGGGGGGGCCGATGGCTACACCTTC.

This clonotype has ten or more counts. This chain links TRBV5-1 with TRBJ1-2; D is undetermined. The V and J ends lost 0 bases and 8 bases respectively, with 11 bases between them. This CDR3 region has 13 residues. Germline loops: CDR1 SGHRS, CDR2 YFSETQ. The CDR3 DNA reads as TGCGCCAGCAGCTTGGACGGGATAGACGGCTACACCTTC. Its translation is CASSLDGIDGYTF.

This clonotype showed up many times. V and J are TRBV2 and TRBJ2-2; D not certain. The germline gives CDR1 SNHLY, CDR2 FYNNEI. The CDR3 is 19 amino acids. Trimming pared 4 bases from V and 5 bases from J, leaving 26 bases between. CDR3 DNA: TGTGCCAGCAGTGGGCGAAACCTTCCCCTTTTGGCCCGAACCGGGGAGCTGTTTTTT. Protein sequence: CASSGRNLPLLARTGELFF.